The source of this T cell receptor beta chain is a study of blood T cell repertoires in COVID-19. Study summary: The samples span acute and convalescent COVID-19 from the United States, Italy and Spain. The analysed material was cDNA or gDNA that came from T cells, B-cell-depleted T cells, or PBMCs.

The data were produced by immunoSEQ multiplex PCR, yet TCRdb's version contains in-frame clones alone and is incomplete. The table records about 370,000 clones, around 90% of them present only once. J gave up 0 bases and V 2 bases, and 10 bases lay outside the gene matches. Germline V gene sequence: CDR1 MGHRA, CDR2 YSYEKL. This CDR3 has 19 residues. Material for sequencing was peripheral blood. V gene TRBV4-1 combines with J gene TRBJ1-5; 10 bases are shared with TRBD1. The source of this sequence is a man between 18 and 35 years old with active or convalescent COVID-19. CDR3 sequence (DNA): TGCGCCAGCAGCCAACCGGGACAGGGGACGCGGGATAGCAATCAGCCCCAGCATTTT. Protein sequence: CASSQPGQGTRDSNQPQHF.